Each of the 21 T cell receptor beta chains below was sequenced from the same sample in a study of cytomegalovirus exposure and HLA in healthy donors. Produced via immunoSEQ multiplex PCR; TCRdb's table is partial and in-frame only. Of around 91,000 clones listed, around 93% are singletons. Sequences were obtained from PBMCs. These receptors originate from a woman aged 25-40 years in good health and CMV-seropositive.

The V gene is TRBV9, the J gene TRBJ1-3; D unresolved. The V and J ends lost 0 bases and 3 bases respectively, with 10 bases between them. This CDR3 spans 15 amino acids. Germline CDR1 SGDLS, CDR2 YYNGEE. The CDR3: CASSVAGALGNTIYF. In DNA form, the CDR3 reads TGTGCCAGCAGCGTAGCAGGTGCACTTGGAAACACCATATATTTT.

The J gene is TRBJ2-1, the V gene TRBV19; TRBD2 is a possible D gene (5 bases). Germline V gene sequence: CDR1 LNHDA, CDR2 SQIVND (reference sequence). Trimming pared 7 bases from V and 9 bases from J, leaving 10 bases between. The CDR3 contains 11 residues. The CDR3 coding sequence is TGTGCCAGTACCCGAGGACTTGAGCAGTTCTTC. Translating gives CASTRGLEQFF.

The chain couples TRBV28 to TRBJ2-1; perhaps TRBD2 as D (6 bases). From germline, CDR1 is MDHEN and CDR2 SYDVKM. The CDR3 is 14 residues long. Trimming shortened V by 6 bases and J by 6 bases, and 15 bases separated the two germline ends. CDR3 region: CASSSGTPGNEQFF. For the CDR3, the DNA is TGTGCCAGCAGCTCCGGGACTCCTGGCAATGAGCAGTTCTTC.

The gene calls are TRBV10-3 and TRBJ2-2; D possibly corresponds to TRBD2 (6 bases). V gave up 9 bases and J gave up 6 bases, with 26 bases separating them. The germline V gene has CDR1 ENHRY and CDR2 SYGVKD. The CDR3 loop spans 17 amino acids. This chain's CDR3 is CAISATAGYGGAGELFF. The CDR3, as DNA: TGTGCCATTAGCGCCACTGCAGGGTACGGGGGTGCCGGGGAGCTGTTTTTT.

The V call is TRBV9, the J call TRBJ2-1; D is possibly TRBD2 (6 bases). This CDR3 is 15 amino acids long. Germline V lookup: CDR1 SGDLS, CDR2 YYNGEE. V shed 4 bases and J shed 7 bases, with 18 bases lying between them. The CDR3 here is CASSPHSHGGNEQFF. Here the CDR3 DNA reads TGTGCCAGCAGCCCCCACTCACATGGGGGGAATGAGCAGTTCTTC.

The genes are TRBV30 and TRBJ2-7; maybe TRBD2 (5 bases). Per germline, CDR1 GTSNPN and CDR2 SVGIG (reference sequence). V was clipped by 6 bases and J by 2 bases, with 11 bases between them. This CDR3 region has 12 residues. The CDR3 region has the DNA TGTGCCTGCCAAGACGGGGCCTACGAGCAGTACTTC. It encodes CACQDGAYEQYF.

The gene calls are TRBV7-7 and TRBJ2-3; the match to TRBD2 covers 9 bases. From germline, CDR1 is SSHAT and CDR2 FNYEAQ (reference sequence). There are 15 residues in the CDR3. Trimming at V came to 5 bases and at J to 0 bases, leaving 3 bases not matched to a gene. CDR3 region: CASSPTSGSTDTQYF. CDR3 DNA: TGTGCCAGCAGCCCTACTAGCGGGAGCACAGATACGCAGTATTTT.

The CDR3 sequence is CASRFYGGTEAFF. DNA of the CDR3: TGTGCCAGCAGATTTTACGGGGGGACTGAAGCTTTCTTT. This chain joins TRBV28 and TRBJ1-1, with D possibly matching TRBD1 (5 bases). Germline V gene lookup returns CDR1 MDHEN and CDR2 SYDVKM. The germline V and J ends were trimmed by 6 bases and 5 bases, with 13 bases remaining between them. CDR3 size: 13 residues.

The CDR3 is CASSFGFYSGFGNTIYF. The CDR3 DNA follows: TGTGCCAGCAGTTTTGGGTTCTACAGCGGGTTCGGAAACACCATATATTTT. The chain couples TRBV28 to TRBJ1-3; D gene ambiguous. CDR3 length: 17 amino acids. V was trimmed by 3 bases and J by 4 bases, leaving 19 bases between them. Germline values: CDR1 MDHEN, CDR2 SYDVKM.

The CDR3 spells CASSPRIEHTEGVYF. In DNA, the CDR3 is TGTGCCAGCAGTCCTCGTATAGAGCATACCGAGGGGGTGTACTTC. J is TRBJ2-7 and V is TRBV6-6; D is possibly TRBD1 (6 bases). The CDR3 consists of 15 residues. CDR1 MNHNY and CDR2 SVGAGI come from the germline V gene (reference sequence). V was shortened by 5 bases and J by 12 bases, with 26 bases between the two germline ends.

The CDR3 coding sequence is TGTGCCAGCAGCTTATTCGGACTAGCGGAAACTACAGATACGCAGTATTTT. This encodes CASSLFGLAETTDTQYF. V usage is TRBV13 and J usage is TRBJ2-3; 10 nucleotides match TRBD2. Germline values: CDR1 PRHDT, CDR2 FYEKMQ (reference sequence). The CDR3 totals 17 residues. V gave up 2 bases and J gave up 3 bases; unmatched junction bases: 8.

The rearrangement uses TRBV5-4 and TRBJ1-2; 10 positions agree with TRBD1. From germline, CDR1 is SGHNT and CDR2 YYREEE (reference sequence). Trimming took 0 bases from V and 6 from J; bases not matched to a gene: 8. The CDR3 runs to 16 residues. Written as DNA, the CDR3 is TGTGCCAGCAGCTTGGATGGGACAGGGGACAGTAATGGCTACACCTTC. Protein product: CASSLDGTGDSNGYTF. The full variable domain, completed using reference TRBV5-4 and TRBJ1-2, is ETGVTQSPTHLIKTRGQQVTLRCSSQSGHNTVSWYQQALGQGPQFIFQYYREEENGRGNFPPRFSGLQFPNYSSELNVNALELDDSALYLCASSLDGTGDSNGYTFGSGTRLTVV.

The rearrangement joins TRBV5-1 to TRBJ2-1; 13 bases align to TRBD2. CDR1 and CDR2 from the germline V gene are SGHRS and YFSETQ. There are 15 residues in the CDR3. After removal of 4 bases from V and 6 bases from J, the junction contained 4 bases not matched to a gene. In nucleotides, the CDR3 is TGCGCCAGCAGCCTAAGGACTAGCGGGGGCAATGAGCAGTTCTTC. This gives the protein CASSLRTSGGNEQFF.

The chain uses TRBV27 and TRBJ2-1, with no clear D. Trimming shortened V by 3 bases and J by 2 bases, and 5 bases separated the two germline ends. The CDR3 contains 13 residues. Germline V gene lookup returns CDR1 MNHEY and CDR2 SMNVEV (reference sequence). The CDR3 is CASSLSTYNEQFF. CDR3 sequence (DNA): TGTGCCAGCAGTTTGTCTACCTACAATGAGCAGTTCTTC.

The chain links TRBV7-2 to TRBJ2-1; 8 nucleotides match TRBD2. CDR3 length equals 14 residues. Germline CDR1 reads SGHTA; CDR2 reads FQGNSA. The V and J ends lost 4 bases and 2 bases, in that order; junction bases with no gene match: 1. Here the CDR3 DNA reads TGTGCCAGCAGCTATAGCGGGGCCTACAATGAGCAGTTCTTC. It is translated as CASSYSGAYNEQFF.

The chain recombines TRBV9 with TRBJ2-1; a weak D match, TRBD2 (6 bases). The CDR3 length is 16 residues. Germline V gene data show CDR1 as SGDLS and CDR2 as YYNGEE. Trimming took 2 bases from V and 7 from J, leaving 19 bases between them. CDR3 nucleotides: TGTGCCAGCAGCGTCGGGGACTTGTCGGCGGCGAATGAGCAGTTCTTC. Amino acids: CASSVGDLSAANEQFF.

This clone occurred once. This chain joins TRBV11-2 and TRBJ2-3; 9 bases are shared with TRBD2. The CDR3 consists of 15 residues. Unmatched junction bases numbered 7, after V lost 3 bases and J lost 6 bases. Germline assignment: CDR1 SGHAT and CDR2 FQNNGV. The CDR3 DNA sequence: TGTGCCAGCAGCTTCACACTAGCGGGTTTTGATACGCAGTATTTT. Translation gives CASSFTLAGFDTQYF.

The V and J genes are TRBV11-3 and TRBJ2-1; 7 positions match TRBD1. The CDR3 is made up of 15 amino acids. Germline CDR1 SGHNT, CDR2 YENEEA. Losses at the gene ends were 0 bases for V and 4 bases for J; bases not matched to a gene: 3. The CDR3 here is CASSLDPGQYNEQFF. Here the CDR3 DNA reads TGTGCCAGCAGCTTAGATCCGGGACAGTACAATGAGCAGTTCTTC.

This rearrangement joins TRBV25-1 to TRBJ2-1; 13 nucleotides align to TRBD2. There are 17 residues in the CDR3. J gave up 8 bases and V 3 bases, and 10 bases lay outside the gene matches. The germline gives CDR1 MGHDK, CDR2 SYGVNS. The CDR3 region is CASSEARTSGSLDEQFF. The DNA for the CDR3 is TGTGCCAGCAGTGAGGCAAGGACTAGCGGGAGTTTAGATGAGCAGTTCTTC.

This chain connects TRBV10-3 to TRBJ2-5; 9 nucleotides line up with TRBD1. This CDR3 contains 16 residues. Trimming at V came to 6 bases and at J to 4 bases, leaving 12 bases not matched to a gene. Germline CDR1 is ENHRY and CDR2 is SYGVKD. The CDR3 protein is CAIRPTGGEFPETQYF. The CDR3 DNA sequence: TGTGCCATCAGGCCGACAGGGGGGGAATTCCCAGAGACCCAGTACTTC.

The gene calls are TRBV6-6 and TRBJ2-7, with a tentative D call TRBD1 (5 bases). Germline lookup yields CDR1 MNHNY and CDR2 SVGAGI (reference sequence). The CDR3 spans 13 residues. V dropped 2 bases and J dropped 4 bases, with 9 bases sitting between them. The CDR3 sequence is CASSYASGYEQYF. Written as DNA, the CDR3 is TGTGCCAGCAGTTACGCCTCAGGGTACGAGCAGTACTTC.